This T cell receptor (beta chain) emerged from a study of blood T cell repertoires in COVID-19 (TCRdb year 2020). For the wider study: Samples covering the acute and convalescent phases of COVID-19 were provided by collaborators in the United States, Italy and Spain. The prospective study material was composed of cDNA or gDNA derived from T cells, B-cell-depleted T cells, or PBMCs. Deeply sampled blood TCRbeta repertoires from subjects exposed to, actively infected with, or recovered from COVID-19 were included in the dataset. The repertoires were released in a freely available public database intended as a resource for research on the immune response to SARS-CoV-2. Samples came from the ongoing ImmuneRACE study (first 160 participants) plus 1,254 subjects from 6 global collaborators. Nearly every sample came with metadata listing a de-identified subject ID, COVID-19 status, age in years and sex. Where available, HLA class I and class II types were obtained from metadata supplied by the sample provider rather than from assay-based typing. What the study reported, not specific to this receptor: Clinical and demographic metadata were provided uncurated, with the amount varying by source and participant.

Measured from the cysteine to the phenylalanine, the CDR3 is 18 residues long. Of all the DNA, just the CDR3 is kept, 54 bases in frame from base 1. The germline V gene encodes CDR1 LNHDA and CDR2 SQIVND (reference sequence). Unmatched junction bases come to 9, with V trimmed by 5 bases and J by 0 bases. The collaborating institutions used their own protocols to collect whole blood in K2EDTA tubes. For TCRbeta analysis, collaborators shipped samples in one of three forms: frozen whole blood, isolated PBMCs, or DNA extracted from either of those sample types. TCRbeta CDR3 regions were amplified from genomic DNA by means of the immunoSEQ Assay, a bias-controlled multiplex PCR. Processing in the source paper ran as follows. Within the assay, amplification of reference gene primers was used to estimate how many nucleated cells each sample contained. To quantify the absolute abundance of each unique TCRbeta CDR3 rearrangement, sequence reads were collapsed and filtered. For each sample, productive Simpson clonality was calculated as the square root of Simpson's diversity index across productive rearrangements. The immuneACCESS repertoire file appears here via TCRdb, limited to in-frame rearrangements. These files lack a portion of the clones; in checked studies, under half of the deficit traces to unresolved V genes, and the cause of the others is not known. The DNA gave D and trimming, while V, J and clone size come from that table. The sample table contains under 200,000 clones; only one count was recorded for around 77% of them. 17% of the sample is taken by the ten largest.

On this clone: Its antigen is not yet known. The sample holds no much larger clone one base away, and base qualities are not on file.

The sequence derives from a man aged 55 to 70 with active or convalescent COVID-19. The chain was built from TRBV19 and TRBJ1-5, with 11 bases matching TRBD1. Material: peripheral blood. This receptor has the CDR3 CASSPRTGGADSNQPQHF. The DNA sequence is as follows: TGTGCCAGTAGTCCCCGGACAGGGGGCGCCGATAGCAATCAGCCCCAGCATTTT. Where the CDR3 stops, the reference TRBV19 and TRBJ1-5 genes take over; the full variable domain is DGGITQSPKYLFRKEGQNVTLSCEQNLNHDAMYWYRQDPGQGLRLIYYSQIVNDFQKGDIAEGYSVSREKKESFPLTVTSAQKNPTAFYLCASSPRTGGADSNQPQHFGDGTRLSIL.